Sequencing of this TCR beta chain was carried out in a study of T-cell memory formation after mild COVID-19. At the level of the study: Largely donor-specific sequence clusters came from a couple of donors. Whole-study findings and limits: Mostly located in CM and EM were contracting CD4+ clones, with contracting CD8+ clones located in EMRA. In pre-infection memory, a portion of responding clones appeared, which suggested that cross-reactive memory joined. CD4+ bias marked clones expanding day 15 to 37, unlike balanced contracting clones.

About this clonotype itself: Its antigen remains unknown.

TCRdb recomputed calls from the 5' RACE reads with MiXCR, one row per CDR3 protein. In the table there are about 610,000 distinct CDR3 sequences, roughly 17% of which are singletons. The sample comprised PBMCs or a T cell subset sorted from them (not recorded which). The sequence was obtained from an adult woman who had mild COVID-19 (a few samples of this study predate the infection). Cell type and time point are not known.

CDR3 sequence: CASSEQGKGHSQPQHF. The CDR3, as DNA: TGTGCCAGCAGTGAACAAGGGAAAGGCCACTCTCAGCCCCAGCATTTT. The chain couples TRBV6-1 to TRBJ1-5; no clear D. Trimming removed 2 bases from V and 6 bases from J, with 17 bases in between. CDR3 length equals 16 residues. The V gene's germline CDR1 is MNHNS and CDR2 SASEGT.